This TCR beta chain appears in the sequencing data of a study of regulatory T cells in long-lasting Graves disease. The overall study: The antithyroid drugs taken by newly diagnosed Graves' patients had been used for under 3 months. General observations from the study: Favored usage of TRBV28, TRBJ1-2 and TRBJ2-5 was recorded in persistent disease. TCR diversity in persistent Graves' patients was below that of newly diagnosed ones.

V gave up 7 bases and J gave up 0 bases, with 7 bases separating them. This CDR3 has 14 residues. Note on this clonotype: What it recognizes is unknown.

Construction of the TCR beta libraries employed iRepertoire HTBI primers in conjunction with Arm-PCR of CDR3 regions. Authors' analysis steps: Identification yielded approximately 60 TRBV and some 15 TRBJ segments across samples. TCRdb recomputed calls from the multiplex PCR reads with MiXCR, one row per CDR3 protein. TCRdb's processing, not the study's, gives the V and J calls here. This sample has more than 300,000 distinct CDR3 sequences; about 14% occur once, and the top ten carry 20% to 25%. This sample's time point: newly diagnosed GD, antithyroid drugs for less than 3 months. Isolated PBMC RNA provided the starting material for the TCR library.

The specimen comprised peripheral blood mononuclear cells (PBMCs), sampled at new diagnosis, from a patient treated with antithyroid drugs. This clonotype was obtained from a female donor with Graves disease. This chain uses TRBV12-3 or TRBV12-4 with TRBJ2-6; D unresolved. DNA for the CDR3: TGTGCCAGCACATTAAGCTCTGGGGCCAACGTCCTGACTTTC. This encodes CASTLSSGANVLTF.